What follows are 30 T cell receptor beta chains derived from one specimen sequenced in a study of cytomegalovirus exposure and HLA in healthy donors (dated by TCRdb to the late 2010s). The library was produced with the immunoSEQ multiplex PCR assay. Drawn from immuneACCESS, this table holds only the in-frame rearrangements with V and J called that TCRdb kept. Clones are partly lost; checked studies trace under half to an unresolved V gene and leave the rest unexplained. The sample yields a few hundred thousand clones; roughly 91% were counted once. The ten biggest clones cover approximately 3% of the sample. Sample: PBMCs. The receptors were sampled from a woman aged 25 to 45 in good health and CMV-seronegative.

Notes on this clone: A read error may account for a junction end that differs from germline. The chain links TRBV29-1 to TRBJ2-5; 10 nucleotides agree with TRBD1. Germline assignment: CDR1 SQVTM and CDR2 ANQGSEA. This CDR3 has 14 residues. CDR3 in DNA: TGCAGCGTGGAAGACAGGGGGCCTAAAGAGACCCAGTACTTC. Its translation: CSVEDRGPKETQYF.

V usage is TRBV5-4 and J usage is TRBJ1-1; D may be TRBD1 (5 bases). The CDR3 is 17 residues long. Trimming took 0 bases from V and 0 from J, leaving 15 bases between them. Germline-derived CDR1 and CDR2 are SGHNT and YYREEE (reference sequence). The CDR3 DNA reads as TGTGCCAGCAGCTTGGGACGTGGGGGGAGCATGAACACTGAAGCTTTCTTT. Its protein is CASSLGRGGSMNTEAFF.

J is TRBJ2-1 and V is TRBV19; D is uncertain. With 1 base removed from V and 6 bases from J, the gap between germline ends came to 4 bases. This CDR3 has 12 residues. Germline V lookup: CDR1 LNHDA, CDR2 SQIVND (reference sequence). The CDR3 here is CASSIGANEQFF. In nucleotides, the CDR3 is TGTGCCAGTAGTATAGGGGCCAATGAGCAGTTCTTC. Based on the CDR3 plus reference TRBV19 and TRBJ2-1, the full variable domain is DGGITQSPKYLFRKEGQNVTLSCEQNLNHDAMYWYRQDPGQGLRLIYYSQIVNDFQKGDIAEGYSVSREKKESFPLTVTSAQKNPTAFYLCASSIGANEQFFGPGTRLTVL.

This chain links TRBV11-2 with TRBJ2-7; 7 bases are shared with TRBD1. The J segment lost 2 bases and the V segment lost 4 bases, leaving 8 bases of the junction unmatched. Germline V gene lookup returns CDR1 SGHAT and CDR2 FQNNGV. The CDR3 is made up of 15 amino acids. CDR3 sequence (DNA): TGTGCCAGCAGCTCGATTCGGGACAGCACCTACGAGCAGTACTTC. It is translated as CASSSIRDSTYEQYF.

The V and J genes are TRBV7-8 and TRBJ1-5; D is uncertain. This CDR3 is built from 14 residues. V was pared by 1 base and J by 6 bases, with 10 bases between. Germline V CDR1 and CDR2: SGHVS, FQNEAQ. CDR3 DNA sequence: TGTGCCAGCAGCTTAGAGGGTCGGGGTCAGCCCCAGCATTTT. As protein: CASSLEGRGQPQHF.

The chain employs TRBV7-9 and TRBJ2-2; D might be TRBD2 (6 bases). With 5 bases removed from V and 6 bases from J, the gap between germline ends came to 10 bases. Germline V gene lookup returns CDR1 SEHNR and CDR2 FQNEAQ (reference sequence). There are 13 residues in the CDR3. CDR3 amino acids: CASSRLVSGELFF. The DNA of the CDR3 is TGTGCCAGCAGCCGACTAGTCTCCGGGGAGCTGTTTTTT.

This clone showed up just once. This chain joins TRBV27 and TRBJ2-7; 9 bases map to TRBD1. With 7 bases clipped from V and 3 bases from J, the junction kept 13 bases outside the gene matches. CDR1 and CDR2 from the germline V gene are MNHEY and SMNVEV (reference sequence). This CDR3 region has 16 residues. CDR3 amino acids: CASTRLTGTGNYEQYF. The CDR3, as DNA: TGTGCCAGCACCCGACTTACCGGGACAGGGAACTACGAGCAGTACTTC.

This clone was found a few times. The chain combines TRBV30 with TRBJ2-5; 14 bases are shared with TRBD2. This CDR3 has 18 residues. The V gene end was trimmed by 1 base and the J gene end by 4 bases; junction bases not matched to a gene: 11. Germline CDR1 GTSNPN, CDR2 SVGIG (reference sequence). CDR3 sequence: CAWSEPGLAGVLGETQYF. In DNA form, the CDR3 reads TGTGCCTGGAGTGAACCGGGACTAGCGGGAGTGTTGGGAGAGACCCAGTACTTC.

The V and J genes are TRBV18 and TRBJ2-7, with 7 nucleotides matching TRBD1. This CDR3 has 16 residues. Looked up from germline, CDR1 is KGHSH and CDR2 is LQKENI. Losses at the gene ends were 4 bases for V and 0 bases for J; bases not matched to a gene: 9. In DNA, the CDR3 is TGTGCCAGCTCACGATCCTCCCCAGGGGGCTCCTACGAGCAGTACTTC. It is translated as CASSRSSPGGSYEQYF.

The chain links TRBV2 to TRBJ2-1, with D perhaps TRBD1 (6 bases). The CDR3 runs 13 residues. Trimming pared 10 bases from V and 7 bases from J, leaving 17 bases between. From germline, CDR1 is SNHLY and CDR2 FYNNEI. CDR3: CATVQGDWNEQFF. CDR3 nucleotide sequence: TGTGCCACCGTACAGGGAGATTGGAATGAGCAGTTCTTC. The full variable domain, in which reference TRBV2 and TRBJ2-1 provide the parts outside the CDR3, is EPEVTQTPSHQVTQMGQEVILRCVPISNHLYFYWYRQILGQKVEFLVSFYNNEISEKSEIFDDQFSVERPDGSNFTLKIRSTKLEDSAMYFCATVQGDWNEQFFGPGTRLTVL.

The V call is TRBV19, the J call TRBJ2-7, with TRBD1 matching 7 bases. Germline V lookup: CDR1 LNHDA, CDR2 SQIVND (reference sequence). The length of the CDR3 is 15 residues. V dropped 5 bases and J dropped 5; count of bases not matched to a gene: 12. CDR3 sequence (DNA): TGTGCCAGTAGTCCCCGCCAGACAGGGATCGACGAGCAGTACTTC. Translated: CASSPRQTGIDEQYF.

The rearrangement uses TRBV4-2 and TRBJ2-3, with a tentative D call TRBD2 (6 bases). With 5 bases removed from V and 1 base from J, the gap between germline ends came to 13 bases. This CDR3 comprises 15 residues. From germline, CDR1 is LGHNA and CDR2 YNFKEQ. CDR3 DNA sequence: TGTGCCAGCAGCATCCAGCGGGCCGGCACAGATACGCAGTATTTT. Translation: CASSIQRAGTDTQYF.

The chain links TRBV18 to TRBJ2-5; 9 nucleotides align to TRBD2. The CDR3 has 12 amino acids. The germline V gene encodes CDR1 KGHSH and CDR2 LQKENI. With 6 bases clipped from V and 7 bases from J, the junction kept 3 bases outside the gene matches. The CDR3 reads CASSPREGTQYF. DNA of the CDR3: TGTGCCAGCTCGCCGCGGGAGGGGACCCAGTACTTC. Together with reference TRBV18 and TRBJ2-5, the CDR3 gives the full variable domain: NAGVMQNPRHLVRRRGQEARLRCSPMKGHSHVYWYRQLPEEGLKFMVYLQKENIIDESGMPKERFSAEFPKEGPSILRIQQVVRGDSAAYFCASSPREGTQYFGPGTRLLVL.

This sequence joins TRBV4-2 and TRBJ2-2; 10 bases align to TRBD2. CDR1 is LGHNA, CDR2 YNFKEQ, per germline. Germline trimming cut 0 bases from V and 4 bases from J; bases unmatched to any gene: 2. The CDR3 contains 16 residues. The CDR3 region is CASSQEGLAVTGELFF. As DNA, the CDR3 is TGTGCCAGCAGCCAAGAAGGACTAGCGGTCACCGGGGAGCTGTTTTTT.

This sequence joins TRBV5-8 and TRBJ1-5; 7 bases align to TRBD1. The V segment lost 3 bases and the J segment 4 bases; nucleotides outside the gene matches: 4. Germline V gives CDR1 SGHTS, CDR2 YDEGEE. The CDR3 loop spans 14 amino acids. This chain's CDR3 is CASSSTGSNQPQHF. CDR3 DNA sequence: TGTGCCAGCAGCTCGACAGGGAGTAATCAGCCCCAGCATTTT.

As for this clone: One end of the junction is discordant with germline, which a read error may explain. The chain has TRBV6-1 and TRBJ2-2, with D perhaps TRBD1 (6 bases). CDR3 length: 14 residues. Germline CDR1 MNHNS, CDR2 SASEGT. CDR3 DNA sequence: TGTGCCAGCAGGGAAGGGGGTGGGACCGGGGAGCTGTTTTTT. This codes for CASREGGGTGELFF.

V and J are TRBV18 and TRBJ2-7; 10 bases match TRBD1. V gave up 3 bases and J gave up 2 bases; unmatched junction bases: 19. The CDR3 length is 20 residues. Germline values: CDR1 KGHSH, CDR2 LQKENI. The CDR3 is CASSPSLGTGDLYITYEQYF. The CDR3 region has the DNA TGTGCCAGCTCACCTTCGCTTGGGACAGGGGACCTATACATAACCTACGAGCAGTACTTC.

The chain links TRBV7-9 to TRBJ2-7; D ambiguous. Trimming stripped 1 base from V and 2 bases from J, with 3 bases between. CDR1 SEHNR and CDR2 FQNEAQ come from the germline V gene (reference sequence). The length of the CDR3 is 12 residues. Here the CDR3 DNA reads TGTGCCAGCAGCTTAGTGGCCTACGAGCAGTACTTC. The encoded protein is CASSLVAYEQYF.

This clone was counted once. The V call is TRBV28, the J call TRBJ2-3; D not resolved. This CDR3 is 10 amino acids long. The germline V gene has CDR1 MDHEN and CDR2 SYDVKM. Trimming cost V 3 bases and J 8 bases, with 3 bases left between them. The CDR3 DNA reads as TGTGCCAGCAGTTTCCGTACGCAGTATTTT. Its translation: CASSFRTQYF.

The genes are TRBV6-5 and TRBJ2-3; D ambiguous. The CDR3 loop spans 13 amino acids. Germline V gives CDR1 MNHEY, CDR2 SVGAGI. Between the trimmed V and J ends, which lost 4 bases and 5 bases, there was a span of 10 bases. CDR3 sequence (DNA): TGTGCCAGCAGTTCCAGGTGGGGAGATACGCAGTATTTT. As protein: CASSSRWGDTQYF.

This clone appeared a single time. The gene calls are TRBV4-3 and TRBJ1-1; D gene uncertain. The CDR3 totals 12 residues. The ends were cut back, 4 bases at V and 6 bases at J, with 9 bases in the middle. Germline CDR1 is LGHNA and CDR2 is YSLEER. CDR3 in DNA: TGCGCCAGCAGCCGACCGGGCTCTGAAGCTTTCTTT. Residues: CASSRPGSEAFF.

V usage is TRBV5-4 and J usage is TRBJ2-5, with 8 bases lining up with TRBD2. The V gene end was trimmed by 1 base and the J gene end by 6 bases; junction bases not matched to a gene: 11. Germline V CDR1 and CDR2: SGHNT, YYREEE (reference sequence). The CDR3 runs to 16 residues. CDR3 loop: CASSLIREGRIQTQYF. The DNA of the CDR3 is TGTGCCAGCAGCTTGATCCGGGAGGGCCGAATCCAGACCCAGTACTTC.

Written as DNA, the CDR3 is TGTGCCAGCAGCCCTAGTCCCCAAGCTTTCTTT. Its protein product is CASSPSPQAFF. The V gene is TRBV11-2, the J gene TRBJ1-1, with unresolved D. The V gene's germline CDR1 is SGHAT and CDR2 FQNNGV. V gave up 5 bases and J gave up 9 bases, with 10 bases separating them. There are 11 residues in the CDR3.

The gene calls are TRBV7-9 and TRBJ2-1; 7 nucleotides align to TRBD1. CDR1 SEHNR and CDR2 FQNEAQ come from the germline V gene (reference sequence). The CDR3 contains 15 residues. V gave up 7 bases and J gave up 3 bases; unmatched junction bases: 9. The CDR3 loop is CASTLGDSVYNEQFF. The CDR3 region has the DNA TGTGCCAGCACCCTCGGGGACAGCGTCTACAATGAGCAGTTCTTC.

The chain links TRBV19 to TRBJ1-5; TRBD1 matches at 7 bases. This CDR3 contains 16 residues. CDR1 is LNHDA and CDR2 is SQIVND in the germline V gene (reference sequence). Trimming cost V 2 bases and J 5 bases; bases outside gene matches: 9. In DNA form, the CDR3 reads TGTGCCAGTAGTATAATAGAGAGGGGGCTGTATCAGCCCCAGCATTTT. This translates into CASSIIERGLYQPQHF.

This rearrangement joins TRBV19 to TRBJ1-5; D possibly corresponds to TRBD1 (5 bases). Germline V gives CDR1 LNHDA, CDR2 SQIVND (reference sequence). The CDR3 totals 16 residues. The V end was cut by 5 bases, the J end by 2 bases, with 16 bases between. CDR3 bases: TGTGCCAGTAGTCCCTCTAGGGGTGCTGGCAATCAGCCCCAGCATTTT. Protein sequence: CASSPSRGAGNQPQHF.

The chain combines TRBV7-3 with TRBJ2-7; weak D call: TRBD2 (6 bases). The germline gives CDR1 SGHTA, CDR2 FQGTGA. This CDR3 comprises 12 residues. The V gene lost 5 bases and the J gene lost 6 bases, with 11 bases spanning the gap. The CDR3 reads CASSMDGGEQYF. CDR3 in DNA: TGTGCCAGCAGCATGGACGGGGGCGAGCAGTACTTC.

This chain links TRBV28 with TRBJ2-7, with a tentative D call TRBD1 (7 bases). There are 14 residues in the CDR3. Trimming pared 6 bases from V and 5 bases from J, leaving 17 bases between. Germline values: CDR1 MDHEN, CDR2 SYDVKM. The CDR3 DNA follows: TGTGCCAGCAGCCGCGACAGGGAGGTTAACGAGCAGTACTTC. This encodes CASSRDREVNEQYF.

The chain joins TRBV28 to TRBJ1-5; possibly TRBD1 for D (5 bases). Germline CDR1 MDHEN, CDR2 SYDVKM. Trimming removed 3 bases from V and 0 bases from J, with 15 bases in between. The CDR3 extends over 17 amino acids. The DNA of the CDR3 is TGTGCCAGCAGTTTGGGGCAGACAACCTATAGCAATCAGCCCCAGCATTTT. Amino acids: CASSLGQTTYSNQPQHF. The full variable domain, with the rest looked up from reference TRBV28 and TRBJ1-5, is DVKVTQSSRYLVKRTGEKVFLECVQDMDHENMFWYRQDPGLGLRLIYFSYDVKMKEKGDIPEGYSVSREKKERFSLILESASTNQTSMYLCASSLGQTTYSNQPQHFGDGTRLSIL.

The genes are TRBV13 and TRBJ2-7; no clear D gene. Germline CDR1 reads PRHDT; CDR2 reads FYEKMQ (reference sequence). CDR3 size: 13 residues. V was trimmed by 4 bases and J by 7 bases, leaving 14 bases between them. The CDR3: CASSSYYSTEQYF. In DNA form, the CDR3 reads TGTGCCAGCAGCTCATACTACTCTACGGAGCAGTACTTC. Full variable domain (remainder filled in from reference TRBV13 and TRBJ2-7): AAGVIQSPRHLIKEKRETATLKCYPIPRHDTVYWYQQGPGQDPQFLISFYEKMQSDKGSIPDRFSAQQFSDYHSELNMSSLELGDSALYFCASSSYYSTEQYFGPGTRLTVT.